This T cell receptor (beta chain) was recovered during a study of blood T cells in healthy people across ages. A word on this clonotype: Its antigen is not identified.

The CDR3 consists of 16 residues. V shed 1 base and J 6 bases; nucleotides not matched to a gene: 8. Germline CDR1 is LGHDT and CDR2 is YNNKEL (reference sequence). Roughly 10 milliliters of peripheral blood were drawn from each donor. Primed by a sample-barcoded 5' primer and a J-beta primer mix, a second PCR proceeded for about 7 to 11 cycles. TCRdb processed the 5' RACE reads anew with MiXCR; each CDR3 protein has one entry. This sample has about 780,000 distinct CDR3 sequences; around 50% occur once, and the top ten carry about a sixth. Regarding the study as a whole: Diversity figures based on one million T cells were deemed too low.

Sample: blood. This chain uses TRBV3-1 with TRBJ2-1; 8 positions agree with TRBD2. This receptor was identified in a man older than 75 in good health. The CDR3 sequence is CASSQVAGGFVNEQFF. DNA for the CDR3: TGTGCCAGCAGCCAAGTGGCGGGAGGATTCGTCAATGAGCAGTTCTTC.